The 9 T cell receptor beta chains below all came from one sample that was sequenced in a study of T cells after yellow fever vaccination. TCRdb reanalysed the 5' RACE reads using MiXCR and keeps one entry per CDR3 protein. The sample yields 500,000 to 650,000 distinct CDR3 sequences, less than 20% seen once. The sequencing used PBMCs, collected about 5 days after the first yellow fever vaccination. The receptors shown here come from a man between 18 and 35 years old who received the YFV17D yellow fever vaccine.

This clonotype was detected a few times. The gene calls are TRBV27 and TRBJ1-2, with TRBD1 identical over 8 bases. The ends lost 0 bases at V and 4 bases at J; junction bases unmatched: 4. Germline V gene data show CDR1 as MNHEY and CDR2 as SMNVEV (reference sequence). The CDR3 sequence is 15 residues long. CDR3 DNA sequence: TGTGCCAGCAGTTTATCCTCGGACAGGGTCTATGGCTACACCTTC. Protein sequence: CASSLSSDRVYGYTF.

Only a few counts were recorded for this clonotype. This chain connects TRBV4-1 to TRBJ2-2; D might be TRBD1 (6 bases). The CDR3 runs to 17 residues. V was clipped by 4 bases and J by 1 base, with 16 bases between them. From germline, CDR1 is MGHRA and CDR2 YSYEKL. CDR3 sequence (DNA): TGCGCCAGCAGCCTGAGGGACACACGACTGAACACCGGGGAGCTGTTTTTT. Residues: CASSLRDTRLNTGELFF.

The chain combines TRBV6-5 with TRBJ2-7; 7 bases match TRBD1. The CDR3 is made up of 15 amino acids. The germline gives CDR1 MNHEY, CDR2 SVGAGI. J was trimmed by 0 bases and V by 8 bases; bases with no gene match: 10. The CDR3 coding sequence is TGTGCCAGCGCAACGCAGGGGGTGAACTCCTACGAGCAGTACGTC. This translates into CASATQGVNSYEQYV.

The rearrangement joins TRBV11-2 to TRBJ2-2; 14 nucleotides line up with TRBD2. V trimming: 6 bases; J trimming: 6 bases; junction bases outside the gene matches: 9. The germline gives CDR1 SGHAT, CDR2 FQNNGV. The length of the CDR3 is 17 residues. The CDR3 here is CASRPRLAGGHAGELFF. DNA for the CDR3: TGTGCCAGCAGACCCCGACTAGCGGGGGGGCATGCCGGGGAGCTGTTTTTT.

About this clonotype: Just one base apart from a much larger clone, this may be a read error. The genes are TRBV29-1 and TRBJ2-3; 16 nucleotides agree with TRBD2. The CDR3 length is 17 residues. The germline V gene encodes CDR1 SQVTM and CDR2 ANQGSEA. V lost 1 base and J lost 3; bases outside the gene matches: 4. Written as DNA, the CDR3 is TGCAGCGTTGAAGCTGGGACTAGCGGGGGGGCAACAGATACGCAGTATTTT. As protein: CSVEAGTSGGATDTQYF.

This clonotype was detected ten times or more. The chain recombines TRBV4-1 with TRBJ1-1; a weak D match, TRBD1 (5 bases). Germline V gives CDR1 MGHRA, CDR2 YSYEKL. The CDR3 sequence is 14 residues long. The germline V and J ends were trimmed by 4 bases and 1 base, with 10 bases remaining between them. In DNA, the CDR3 is TGCGCCAGCAGCCCTGTTACAGGGAACACTGAAGCTTTCTTT. Its translation: CASSPVTGNTEAFF.

The rearrangement uses TRBV7-2 and TRBJ2-7, with 8 bases identical to TRBD1. J was trimmed by 1 base and V by 1 base; bases with no gene match: 9. CDR1 is SGHTA and CDR2 is FQGNSA in the germline V gene. The CDR3 is 17 residues long. The DNA of the CDR3 is TGTGCCAGCAGCTTAGTGGGGGGACAGGTGGGTTCCTACGAGCAGTACTTC. Residues: CASSLVGGQVGSYEQYF.

V gene TRBV4-3 combines with J gene TRBJ2-1, with 9 nucleotides matching TRBD2. V was clipped by 0 bases and J by 8 bases; unmatched bases: 8. The germline V gene encodes CDR1 LGHNA and CDR2 YSLEER. This CDR3 spans 16 amino acids. The DNA of the CDR3 is TGCGCCAGCAGCCAAGATAAGCGGGGGGCCGCCCATGAGCAGTTCTTC. This encodes CASSQDKRGAAHEQFF.

This clonotype was seen ten or more times. The chain carries TRBV10-3 and TRBJ2-5; the D is unclear. Between the trimmed V and J ends, which lost 10 bases and 5 bases, there was a span of 8 bases. Germline V lookup: CDR1 ENHRY, CDR2 SYGVKD. The CDR3 is 10 residues long. The CDR3 DNA reads as TGTGCCAGCGGAGAGGAGACCCAGTACTTC. The encoded protein is CASGEETQYF.